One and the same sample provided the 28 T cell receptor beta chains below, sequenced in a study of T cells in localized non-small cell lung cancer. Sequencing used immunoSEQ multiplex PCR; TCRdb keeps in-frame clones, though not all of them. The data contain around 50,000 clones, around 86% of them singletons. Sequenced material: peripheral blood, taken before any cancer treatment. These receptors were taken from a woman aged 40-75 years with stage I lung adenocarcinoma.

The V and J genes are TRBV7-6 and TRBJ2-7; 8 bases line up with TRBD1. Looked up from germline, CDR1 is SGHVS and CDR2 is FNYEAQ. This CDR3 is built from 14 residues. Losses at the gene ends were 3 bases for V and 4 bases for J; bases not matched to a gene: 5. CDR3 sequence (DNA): TGTGCCAGCAGCTTGGGTCACAGGGGGTACGAGCAGTACTTC. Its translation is CASSLGHRGYEQYF. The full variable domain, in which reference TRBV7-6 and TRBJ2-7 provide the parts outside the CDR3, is GAGVSQSPRYKVTKRGQDVALRCDPISGHVSLYWYRQALGQGPEFLTYFNYEAQQDKSGLPNDRFSAERPEGSISTLTIQRTEQRDSAMYRCASSLGHRGYEQYFGPGTRLTVT.

The CDR3 coding sequence is TGTGCCTGGAGACAAGACTACAATGAAAAACTGTTTTTT. It specifies CAWRQDYNEKLFF. This rearrangement joins TRBV30 to TRBJ1-4; D not resolved. Germline V gene data show CDR1 as GTSNPN and CDR2 as SVGIG (reference sequence). The CDR3 covers 13 residues. V was trimmed by 3 bases and J by 5 bases, leaving 10 bases between them. Full variable domain (remainder filled in from reference TRBV30 and TRBJ1-4): SQTIHQWPATLVQPVGSPLSLECTVEGTSNPNLYWYRQAAGRGLQLLFYSVGIGQISSEVPQNLSASRPQDRQFILSSKKLLLSDSGFYLCAWRQDYNEKLFFGSGTQLSVL.

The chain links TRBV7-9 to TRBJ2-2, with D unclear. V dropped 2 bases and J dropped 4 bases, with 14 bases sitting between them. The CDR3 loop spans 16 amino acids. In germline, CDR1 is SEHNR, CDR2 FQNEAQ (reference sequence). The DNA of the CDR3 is TGTGCCAGCAGCTTAAGTCCGCAGAGTGGCACCGGGGAGCTGTTTTTT. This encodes CASSLSPQSGTGELFF.

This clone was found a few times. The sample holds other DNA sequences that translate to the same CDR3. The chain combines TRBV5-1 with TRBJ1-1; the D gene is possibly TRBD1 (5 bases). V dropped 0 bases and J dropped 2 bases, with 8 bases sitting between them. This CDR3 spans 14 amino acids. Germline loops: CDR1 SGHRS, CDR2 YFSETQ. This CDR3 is CASSLVQGNTEAFF. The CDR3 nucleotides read TGCGCCAGCAGCTTGGTTCAGGGTAACACTGAAGCTTTCTTT. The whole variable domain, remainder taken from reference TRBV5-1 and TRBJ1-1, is KAGVTQTPRYLIKTRGQQVTLSCSPISGHRSVSWYQQTPGQGLQFLFEYFSETQRNKGNFPGRFSGRQFSNSRSEMNVSTLELGDSALYLCASSLVQGNTEAFFGQGTRLTVV.

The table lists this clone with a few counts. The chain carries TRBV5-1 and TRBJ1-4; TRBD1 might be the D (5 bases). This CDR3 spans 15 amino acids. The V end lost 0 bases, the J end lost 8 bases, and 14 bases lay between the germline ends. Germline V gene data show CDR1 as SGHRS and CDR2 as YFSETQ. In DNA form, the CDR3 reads TGCGCCAGCAGCTTGGCTGTCAGGGAGAGAGAAAAACTGTTTTTT. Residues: CASSLAVREREKLFF.

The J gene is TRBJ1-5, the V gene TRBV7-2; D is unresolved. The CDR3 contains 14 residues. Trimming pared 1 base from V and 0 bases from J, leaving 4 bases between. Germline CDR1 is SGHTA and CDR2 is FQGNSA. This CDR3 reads CASSLGNSNQPQHF. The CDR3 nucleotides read TGTGCCAGCAGCTTAGGGAATAGCAATCAGCCCCAGCATTTT.

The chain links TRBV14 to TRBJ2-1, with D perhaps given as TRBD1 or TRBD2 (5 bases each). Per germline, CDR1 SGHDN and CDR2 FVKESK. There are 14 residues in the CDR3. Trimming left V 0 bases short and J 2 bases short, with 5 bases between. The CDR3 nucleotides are TGTGCCAGCAGCCAAGAGGGACCCTACAATGAGCAGTTCTTC. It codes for CASSQEGPYNEQFF.

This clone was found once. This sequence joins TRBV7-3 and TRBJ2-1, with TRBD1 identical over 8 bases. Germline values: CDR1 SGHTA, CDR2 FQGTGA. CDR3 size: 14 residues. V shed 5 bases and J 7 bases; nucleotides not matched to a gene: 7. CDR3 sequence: CASSPAGGENEQFF. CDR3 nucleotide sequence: TGTGCCAGCAGCCCCGCAGGGGGCGAGAATGAGCAGTTCTTC.

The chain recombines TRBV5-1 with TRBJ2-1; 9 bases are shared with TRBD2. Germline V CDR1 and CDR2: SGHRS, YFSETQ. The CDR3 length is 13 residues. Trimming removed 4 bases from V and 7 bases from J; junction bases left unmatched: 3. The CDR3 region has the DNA TGCGCCAGCAGCCTAGCGGGGCCGAATGAGCAGTTCTTC. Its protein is CASSLAGPNEQFF.

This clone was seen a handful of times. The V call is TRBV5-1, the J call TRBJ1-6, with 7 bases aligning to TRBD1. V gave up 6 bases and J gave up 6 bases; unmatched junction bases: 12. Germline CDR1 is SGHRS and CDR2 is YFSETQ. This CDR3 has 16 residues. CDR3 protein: CASKKETGAGNSPLHF. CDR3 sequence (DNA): TGCGCCAGCAAAAAAGAAACAGGGGCGGGTAATTCACCCCTCCACTTT.

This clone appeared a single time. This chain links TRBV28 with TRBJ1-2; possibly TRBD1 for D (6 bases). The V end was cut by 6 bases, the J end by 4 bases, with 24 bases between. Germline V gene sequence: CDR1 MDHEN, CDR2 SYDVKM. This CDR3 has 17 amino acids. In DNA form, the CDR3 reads TGTGCCAGCAGGAATATGATTGCGGGGGCGCTTGGCTATGGCTACACCTTC. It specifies CASRNMIAGALGYGYTF.

The DNA for the CDR3 is TGCAGCGTTGAGATGTACAGGGGGCGCGGAGAGACCCAGTACTTC. Encoded protein: CSVEMYRGRGETQYF. The genes are TRBV29-1 and TRBJ2-5; 9 bases match TRBD1. This CDR3 region has 15 residues. The J segment lost 4 bases and the V segment lost 3 bases, leaving 9 bases of the junction unmatched. CDR1 and CDR2 from the germline V gene are SQVTM and ANQGSEA. The whole variable domain, remainder taken from reference TRBV29-1 and TRBJ2-5, is SAVISQKPSRDICQRGTSLTIQCQVDSQVTMMFWYRQQPGQSLTLIATANQGSEATYESGFVIDKFPISRPNLTFSTLTVSNMSPEDSSIYLCSVEMYRGRGETQYFGPGTRLLVL.

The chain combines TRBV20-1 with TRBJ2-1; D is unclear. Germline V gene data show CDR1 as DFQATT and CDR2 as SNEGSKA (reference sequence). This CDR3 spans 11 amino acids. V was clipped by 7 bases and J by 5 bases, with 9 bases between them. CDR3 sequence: CSVRTNNEQFF. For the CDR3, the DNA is TGCAGTGTGAGGACCAACAATGAGCAGTTCTTC.

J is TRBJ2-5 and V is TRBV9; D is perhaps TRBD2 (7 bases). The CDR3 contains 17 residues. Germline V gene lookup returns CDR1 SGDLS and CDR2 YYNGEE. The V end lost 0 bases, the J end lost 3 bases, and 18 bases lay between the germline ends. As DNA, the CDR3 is TGTGCCAGCAGCGTAGATGAGGGGGGGCTTTTGAAAGAGACCCAGTACTTC. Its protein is CASSVDEGGLLKETQYF.

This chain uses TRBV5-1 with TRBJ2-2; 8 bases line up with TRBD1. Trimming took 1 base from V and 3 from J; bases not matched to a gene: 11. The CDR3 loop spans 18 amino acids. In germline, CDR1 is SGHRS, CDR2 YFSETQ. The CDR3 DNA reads TGCGCCAGCAGCTTGCAACCTGCAGGACAGGGATACACCGGGGAGCTGTTTTTT. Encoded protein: CASSLQPAGQGYTGELFF. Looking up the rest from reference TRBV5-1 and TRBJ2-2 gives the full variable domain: KAGVTQTPRYLIKTRGQQVTLSCSPISGHRSVSWYQQTPGQGLQFLFEYFSETQRNKGNFPGRFSGRQFSNSRSEMNVSTLELGDSALYLCASSLQPAGQGYTGELFFGEGSRLTVL.

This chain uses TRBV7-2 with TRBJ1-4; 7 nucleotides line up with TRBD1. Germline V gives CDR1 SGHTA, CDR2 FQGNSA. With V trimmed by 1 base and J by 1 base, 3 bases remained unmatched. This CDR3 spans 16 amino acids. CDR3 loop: CASSLGDRRTNEKLFF. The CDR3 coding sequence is TGTGCCAGCAGCTTAGGGGACAGACGAACTAATGAAAAACTGTTTTTT. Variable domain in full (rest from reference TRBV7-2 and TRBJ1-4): GAGVSQSPSNKVTEKGKDVELRCDPISGHTALYWYRQSLGQGLEFLIYFQGNSAPDKSGLPSDRFSAERTGGSVSTLTIQRTQQEDSAVYLCASSLGDRRTNEKLFFGSGTQLSVL.

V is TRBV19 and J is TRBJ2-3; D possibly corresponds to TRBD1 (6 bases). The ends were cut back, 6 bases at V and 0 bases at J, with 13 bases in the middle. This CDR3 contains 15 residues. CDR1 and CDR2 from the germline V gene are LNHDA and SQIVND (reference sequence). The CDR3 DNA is TGTGCCAGTAGGCCCGGGACATCTAGCACAGATACGCAGTATTTT. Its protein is CASRPGTSSTDTQYF.

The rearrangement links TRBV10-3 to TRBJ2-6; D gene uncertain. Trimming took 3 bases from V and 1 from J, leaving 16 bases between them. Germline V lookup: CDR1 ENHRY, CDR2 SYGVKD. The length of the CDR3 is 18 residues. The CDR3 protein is CAISDSPDGLSGANVLTF. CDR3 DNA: TGTGCCATCAGTGATTCCCCGGACGGCCTGTCTGGGGCCAACGTCCTGACTTTC.

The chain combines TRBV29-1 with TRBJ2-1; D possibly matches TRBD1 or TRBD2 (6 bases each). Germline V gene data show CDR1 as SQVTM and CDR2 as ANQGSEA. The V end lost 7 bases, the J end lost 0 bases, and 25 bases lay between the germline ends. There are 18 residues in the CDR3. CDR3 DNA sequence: TGCAGCGCCGACCGGGGGCGAGGCGGGGTGTCCTCCTACAATGAGCAGTTCTTC. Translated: CSADRGRGGVSSYNEQFF.

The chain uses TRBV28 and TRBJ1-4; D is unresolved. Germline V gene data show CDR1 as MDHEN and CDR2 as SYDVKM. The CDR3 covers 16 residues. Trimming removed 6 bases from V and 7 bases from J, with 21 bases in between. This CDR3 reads CASSQTLGGVGEKLFF. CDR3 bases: TGTGCCAGCAGCCAAACCCTCGGTGGCGTGGGTGAAAAACTGTTTTTT.

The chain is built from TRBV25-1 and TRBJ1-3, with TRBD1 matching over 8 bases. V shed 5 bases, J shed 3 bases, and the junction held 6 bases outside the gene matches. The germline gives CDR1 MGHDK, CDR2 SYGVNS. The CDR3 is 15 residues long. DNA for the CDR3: TGTGCCAGCAGTTTATCGGACAGGGATGGAAACACCATATATTTT. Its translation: CASSLSDRDGNTIYF.

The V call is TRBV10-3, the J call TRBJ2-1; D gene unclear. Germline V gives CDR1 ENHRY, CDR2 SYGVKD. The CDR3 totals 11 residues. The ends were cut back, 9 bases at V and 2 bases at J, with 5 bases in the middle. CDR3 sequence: CAISTYNEQFF. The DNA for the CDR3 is TGTGCCATAAGTACCTACAATGAGCAGTTCTTC.

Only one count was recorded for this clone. The DNA for the CDR3 is TGTGCTAGTGGTCCTTCGTTGAACACTGAAGCTTTCTTT. This gives the protein CASGPSLNTEAFF. This chain links TRBV12-5 with TRBJ1-1, with D hard to call. Per the germline V gene, CDR1 is LGHNT and CDR2 is FRNRAP. Between the trimmed V and J ends, which lost 5 bases and 0 bases, there was a span of 7 bases. This CDR3 has 13 residues. Complete variable domain (other parts from reference TRBV12-5 and TRBJ1-1): DARVTQTPRHKVTEMGQEVTMRCQPILGHNTVFWYRQTMMQGLELLAYFRNRAPLDDSGMPKDRFSAEMPDATLATLKIQPSEPRDSAVYFCASGPSLNTEAFFGQGTRLTVV.

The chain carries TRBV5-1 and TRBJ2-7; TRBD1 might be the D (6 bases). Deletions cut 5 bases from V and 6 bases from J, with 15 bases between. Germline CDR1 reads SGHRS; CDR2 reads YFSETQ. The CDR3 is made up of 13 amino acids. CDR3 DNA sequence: TGCGCCAGCAGGGGGGACACGTTGGCCGAGCAGTACTTC. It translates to CASRGDTLAEQYF.

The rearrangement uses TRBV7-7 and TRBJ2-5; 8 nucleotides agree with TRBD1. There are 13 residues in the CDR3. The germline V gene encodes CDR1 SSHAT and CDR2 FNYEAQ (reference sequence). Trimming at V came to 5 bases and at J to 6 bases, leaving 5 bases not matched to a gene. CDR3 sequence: CASSLDRAKTQYF. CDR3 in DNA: TGTGCCAGCAGCCTGGACAGGGCAAAGACCCAGTACTTC.

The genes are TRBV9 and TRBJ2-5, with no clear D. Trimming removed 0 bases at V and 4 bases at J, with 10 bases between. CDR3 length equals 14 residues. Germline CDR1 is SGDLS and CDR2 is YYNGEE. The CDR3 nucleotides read TGTGCCAGCAGCGTAGGCGGCTTTCCAGAGACCCAGTACTTC. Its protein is CASSVGGFPETQYF.

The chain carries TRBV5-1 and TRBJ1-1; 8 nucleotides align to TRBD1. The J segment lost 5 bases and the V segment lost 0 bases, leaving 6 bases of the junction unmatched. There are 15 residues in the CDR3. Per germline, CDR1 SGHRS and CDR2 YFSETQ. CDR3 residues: CASSLGIQGGTEAFF. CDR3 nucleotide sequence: TGCGCCAGCAGCTTGGGAATACAGGGGGGGACTGAAGCTTTCTTT.

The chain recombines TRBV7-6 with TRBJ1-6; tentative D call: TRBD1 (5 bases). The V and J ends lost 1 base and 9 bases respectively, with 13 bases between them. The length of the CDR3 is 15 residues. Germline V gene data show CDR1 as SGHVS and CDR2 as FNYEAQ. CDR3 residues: CASSLVSQGRSPLHF. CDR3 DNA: TGTGCCAGCAGCTTAGTGTCTCAGGGTCGTTCACCCCTCCACTTT.